The sample holds many counts of the clone carrying this T cell receptor beta chain. Its antigen is unidentified. V shed 1 base and J 1 base; nucleotides not matched to a gene: 3. Per the germline V gene, CDR1 is DFQATT and CDR2 is SNEGSKA (reference sequence). The CDR3 is 16 amino acids. These data come from a study of CD8 T cells in ankylosing spondylitis. Study-wide results and caveats: Ankylosing spondylitis blood appeared to carry a characteristic TCR beta motif of seven to nine highly homologous variants. Matched ankylosing spondylitis synovial fluid reportedly contained a significantly enriched population of disease-linked clones.

A quantitative 5'-RACE method, one with molecular barcodes, was used to make TCR beta libraries. From the 5' RACE reads, TCRdb called clonotypes with MiXCR, one entry per CDR3 protein. The data contain about 840,000 distinct CDR3 sequences, about 10% of them singletons. Specimen: blood, either unsorted or a sorted T cell fraction (not recorded which). This sequence originates from a male donor with ankylosing spondylitis. V usage is TRBV20-1 and J usage is TRBJ2-2; the match to TRBD2 covers 10 bases. The CDR3: CSARVASGGNTGELFF. CDR3 in DNA: TGCAGTGCTAGAGTGGCTAGCGGGGGGAACACCGGGGAGCTGTTTTTT.